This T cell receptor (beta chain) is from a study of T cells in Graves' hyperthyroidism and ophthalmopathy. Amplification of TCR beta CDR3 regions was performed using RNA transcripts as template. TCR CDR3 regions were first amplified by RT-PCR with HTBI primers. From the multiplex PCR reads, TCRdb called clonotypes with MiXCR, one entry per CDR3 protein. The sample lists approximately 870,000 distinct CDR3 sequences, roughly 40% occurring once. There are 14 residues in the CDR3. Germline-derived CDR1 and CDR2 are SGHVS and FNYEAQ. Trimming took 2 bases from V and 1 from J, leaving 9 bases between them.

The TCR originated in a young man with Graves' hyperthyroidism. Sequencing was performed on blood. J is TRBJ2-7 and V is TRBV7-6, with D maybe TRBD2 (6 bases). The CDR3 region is CASSLNAGSYEQYF. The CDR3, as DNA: TGTGCCAGCAGCTTAAATGCGGGATCCTACGAGCAGTACTTC.